A selection of T cell receptor beta chains follows, all from one sample in a study of shared clonotypes between healthy human individuals. The table came from immunoSEQ multiplex PCR; TCRdb's copy has only in-frame clones and leaves some out. The repertoire consists of about 1 million clones, with roughly 80% occurring once and the leading ten covering 1.4%. The sample was memory CD4+ T cells sorted from blood. These receptors all come from a man aged 18-30 years in good health. Both conserved end residues are part of each CDR3. The order of the fields is CDR3 protein, CDR3 DNA, J gene, clone size, V gene, D gene. D genes are given only for firm matches. Size is omitted from some rows. Given values are once, few, many or a class for expanded clones.

CDR3 protein: CASSLQGTWKANVLTF
CDR3 DNA: TGCGCCAGCAGCTTGCAGGGGACCTGGAAGGCCAACGTCCTGACTTTC
J gene: TRBJ2-6
clone size: .
V gene: TRBV5-1
D gene: .

CDR3 protein: CASSSTVPNSPLHF
CDR3 DNA: TGTGCCAGCAGTTCGACAGTCCCCAATTCACCCCTCCACTTT
J gene: TRBJ1-6
clone size: .
V gene: TRBV27
D gene: .

CDR3 protein: CASSEVGTSYPYGYTF
CDR3 DNA: TGCGCCAGCAGTGAGGTTGGGACCTCATATCCTTATGGCTACACCTTC
J gene: TRBJ1-2
clone size: .
V gene: TRBV10-2
D gene: .

CDR3 protein: CASSTRDRAYEQYF
CDR3 DNA: TGTGCCAGCAGCACCCGGGACAGGGCCTACGAGCAGTACTTC
J gene: TRBJ2-7
clone size: .
V gene: TRBV21-1
D gene: .

CDR3 protein: CASTPLGADTGELFF
CDR3 DNA: TGTGCCAGTACCCCCCTCGGGGCAGACACCGGGGAGCTGTTTTTT
J gene: TRBJ2-2
clone size: .
V gene: TRBV19
D gene: .

CDR3 protein: CASSLGSSLYEQYF
CDR3 DNA: TGCGCCAGCAGCTTGGGTAGTTCTCTATACGAGCAGTACTTC
J gene: TRBJ2-7
clone size: .
V gene: TRBV5-1
D gene: .

CDR3 protein: CASSPFTGELFF
CDR3 DNA: TGTGCCAGCAGCCCATTTACCGGGGAGCTGTTTTTT
J gene: TRBJ2-2
clone size: once
V gene: TRBV7-6
D gene: .

CDR3 protein: CASSLAPRLAEDTQYF
CDR3 DNA: TGCGCCAGCAGCTTGGCTCCTCGGCTAGCGGAGGATACGCAGTATTTT
J gene: TRBJ2-3
clone size: few
V gene: TRBV5-1
D gene: TRBD2

CDR3 protein: CASSKGRAPWRELFF
CDR3 DNA: TGTGCCAGCAGCAAAGGAAGAGCCCCCTGGCGGGAGCTGTTTTTT
J gene: TRBJ2-2
clone size: .
V gene: TRBV21-1
D gene: .

CDR3 protein: CASSSMGQATGELFF
CDR3 DNA: TGTGCCAGCAGCTCAATGGGACAGGCGACCGGGGAGCTGTTTTTT
J gene: TRBJ2-2
clone size: .
V gene: TRBV7-3
D gene: TRBD1

CDR3 protein: CASSQVGQSYEQYF
CDR3 DNA: TGCGCCAGCAGCCAAGTGGGTCAGTCCTACGAGCAGTACTTC
J gene: TRBJ2-7
clone size: .
V gene: TRBV4-1
D gene: .

CDR3 protein: CAISGGTGGGEQYF
CDR3 DNA: TGTGCCATCAGTGGTGGGACAGGGGGGGGCGAGCAGTACTTC
J gene: TRBJ2-7
clone size: .
V gene: TRBV10-3
D gene: TRBD1

CDR3 protein: CASSLALGGGFF
CDR3 DNA: TGTGCCAGCAGCTTAGCCCTGGGGGGTGGGTTCTTC
J gene: TRBJ2-1
clone size: .
V gene: TRBV7-9
D gene: .

CDR3 protein: CASSPGTGAAEQYF
CDR3 DNA: TGTGCCAGTAGTCCGGGGACAGGGGCAGCCGAGCAGTACTTC
J gene: TRBJ2-7
clone size: .
V gene: TRBV19
D gene: TRBD1

CDR3 protein: CAWGQGPSTDTQYF
CDR3 DNA: TGTGCCTGGGGACAGGGTCCCAGCACAGATACGCAGTATTTT
J gene: TRBJ2-3
clone size: .
V gene: TRBV30
D gene: TRBD1

CDR3 protein: CASRGRGETQYF
CDR3 DNA: TGTGCCAGCAGAGGTCGAGGGGAGACCCAGTACTTC
J gene: TRBJ2-5
clone size: .
V gene: TRBV5-4
D gene: .

CDR3 protein: CASSPGQGTNTEAFF
CDR3 DNA: TGTGCCAGCAGCCCTGGACAGGGGACGAACACTGAAGCTTTCTTT
J gene: TRBJ1-1
clone size: few
V gene: TRBV5-4
D gene: TRBD1

CDR3 protein: CAISAPGRGETQYF
CDR3 DNA: TGTGCCATCAGTGCACCGGGACGAGGGGAGACCCAGTACTTC
J gene: TRBJ2-5
clone size: few
V gene: TRBV10-3
D gene: .

CDR3 protein: CASSEGQRNSPLHF
CDR3 DNA: TGCGCCAGCAGTGAAGGACAGCGGAATTCACCCCTCCACTTT
J gene: TRBJ1-6
clone size: .
V gene: TRBV10-1
D gene: .

CDR3 protein: CASHPDRGEQYF
CDR3 DNA: TGTGCCAGCCACCCGGACAGGGGCGAGCAGTACTTC
J gene: TRBJ2-7
clone size: .
V gene: TRBV10-3
D gene: TRBD1

CDR3 protein: CASSIVVGPNEKLFF
CDR3 DNA: TGTGCCAGTAGTATAGTGGTCGGACCGAATGAAAAACTGTTTTTT
J gene: TRBJ1-4
clone size: .
V gene: TRBV19
D gene: .

CDR3 protein: CASSEGGVGETQYF
CDR3 DNA: TGTGCCAGCAGTGAAGGTGGGGTCGGAGAGACCCAGTACTTC
J gene: TRBJ2-5
clone size: .
V gene: TRBV6-1
D gene: .

CDR3 protein: CASSPSRPPYEQYF
CDR3 DNA: TGTGCCAGCAGCCCCTCTCGACCCCCCTACGAGCAGTACTTC
J gene: TRBJ2-7
clone size: .
V gene: TRBV6-5
D gene: .

CDR3 protein: CASSTGSGNTIYF
CDR3 DNA: TGTGCCAGTTCTACAGGGTCTGGAAACACCATATATTTT
J gene: TRBJ1-3
clone size: few
V gene: TRBV9
D gene: .

CDR3 protein: CASSKTPNSNQPQHF
CDR3 DNA: TGTGCCAGTAGTAAGACACCAAATAGCAATCAGCCCCAGCATTTT
J gene: TRBJ1-5
clone size: .
V gene: TRBV19
D gene: .

CDR3 protein: CASSQREDRYEQYF
CDR3 DNA: TGCGCCAGCAGCCAACGGGAGGATAGATACGAGCAGTACTTC
J gene: TRBJ2-7
clone size: .
V gene: TRBV4-1
D gene: TRBD2

CDR3 protein: CASSLVEDLDTQYF
CDR3 DNA: TGTGCCAGCAGCTTAGTGGAGGATCTAGATACGCAGTATTTT
J gene: TRBJ2-3
clone size: .
V gene: TRBV7-6
D gene: .

CDR3 protein: CASSVEFSDTQYF
CDR3 DNA: TGTGCCAGCAGCGTAGAGTTCTCAGATACGCAGTATTTT
J gene: TRBJ2-3
clone size: .
V gene: TRBV9
D gene: .

CDR3 protein: CASSLVPREGRETQYF
CDR3 DNA: TGCGCCAGCAGCTTGGTTCCGCGGGAAGGAAGGGAGACCCAGTACTTC
J gene: TRBJ2-5
clone size: .
V gene: TRBV5-1
D gene: .

CDR3 protein: CAWSRDSNQPQHF
CDR3 DNA: TGTGCCTGGAGTCGAGATAGCAATCAGCCCCAGCATTTT
J gene: TRBJ1-5
clone size: many
V gene: TRBV30
D gene: .

CDR3 protein: CAISAGFTGELFF
CDR3 DNA: TGTGCCATCAGTGCAGGGTTTACCGGGGAGCTGTTTTTT
J gene: TRBJ2-2
clone size: .
V gene: TRBV10-3
D gene: .

CDR3 protein: CSVHPGVGGYTF
CDR3 DNA: TGCAGCGTTCACCCGGGGGTGGGTGGCTACACCTTC
J gene: TRBJ1-2
clone size: .
V gene: TRBV29-1
D gene: .

CDR3 protein: CASRGQSSTDTQYF
CDR3 DNA: TGTGCCAGCAGGGGACAGTCTAGCACAGATACGCAGTATTTT
J gene: TRBJ2-3
clone size: many
V gene: TRBV2
D gene: TRBD1

CDR3 protein: CASSAPGTGEAFF
CDR3 DNA: TGTGCCAGCAGTGCCCCTGGGACGGGTGAAGCTTTCTTT
J gene: TRBJ1-1
clone size: many
V gene: TRBV6-1
D gene: .

CDR3 protein: CATSRGHEQYF
CDR3 DNA: TGTGCCACCAGCAGAGGTCACGAGCAGTACTTC
J gene: TRBJ2-7
clone size: .
V gene: TRBV15
D gene: .

CDR3 protein: CASLPSSSGANVLTF
CDR3 DNA: TGTGCCAGCCTTCCGAGCAGCTCTGGGGCCAACGTCCTGACTTTC
J gene: TRBJ2-6
clone size: .
V gene: TRBV2
D gene: .

CDR3 protein: CASKGQGGTEAFF
CDR3 DNA: TGTGCCAGCAAAGGACAGGGGGGAACTGAAGCTTTCTTT
J gene: TRBJ1-1
clone size: few
V gene: TRBV25-1
D gene: TRBD1

CDR3 protein: CASRSGRNMNTEAFF
CDR3 DNA: TGTGCCAGTAGAAGCGGACGAAACATGAACACTGAAGCTTTCTTT
J gene: TRBJ1-1
clone size: .
V gene: TRBV19
D gene: .

CDR3 protein: CASSEDRGMIYEQYF
CDR3 DNA: TGTGCCAGCAGCGAAGACAGGGGCATGATCTACGAGCAGTACTTC
J gene: TRBJ2-7
clone size: .
V gene: TRBV7-2
D gene: TRBD1

CDR3 protein: CASEPGQGWNQPQHF
CDR3 DNA: TGTGCTAGTGAACCGGGACAGGGTTGGAATCAGCCCCAGCATTTT
J gene: TRBJ1-5
clone size: .
V gene: TRBV12-5
D gene: TRBD1

CDR3 protein: CASSSRQGVETQYF
CDR3 DNA: TGTGCCAGCAGCTCCCGACAGGGGGTTGAGACCCAGTACTTC
J gene: TRBJ2-5
clone size: once
V gene: TRBV7-9
D gene: TRBD1

CDR3 protein: CASSFQQGRELFF
CDR3 DNA: TGTGCCAGCAGCTTCCAACAGGGGCGGGAACTGTTTTTT
J gene: TRBJ1-4
clone size: .
V gene: TRBV7-2
D gene: TRBD1

CDR3 protein: CAWSLRDRGTLGGYTF
CDR3 DNA: TGTGCCTGGAGTTTACGGGACAGGGGAACACTTGGTGGCTACACCTTC
J gene: TRBJ1-2
clone size: .
V gene: TRBV30
D gene: TRBD1

CDR3 protein: CAWSVTSGRSSYNEQFF
CDR3 DNA: TGTGCCTGGAGTGTAACTAGCGGGAGGAGCTCCTACAATGAGCAGTTCTTC
J gene: TRBJ2-1
clone size: .
V gene: TRBV30
D gene: TRBD2

CDR3 protein: CASSARGLWLSPETQYF
CDR3 DNA: TGTGCCAGCAGTGCCAGGGGGCTCTGGTTATCCCCCGAGACCCAGTACTTC
J gene: TRBJ2-5
clone size: .
V gene: TRBV25-1
D gene: TRBD1

CDR3 protein: CASSLAGQYNSPLHF
CDR3 DNA: TGCGCCAGCAGCTTGGCGGGACAGTATAATTCACCCCTCCACTTT
J gene: TRBJ1-6
clone size: once
V gene: TRBV5-1
D gene: TRBD1

CDR3 protein: CASREFRTAEKLFF
CDR3 DNA: TGTGCCAGCAGGGAATTCAGGACAGCAGAAAAACTGTTTTTT
J gene: TRBJ1-4
clone size: .
V gene: TRBV2
D gene: .

CDR3 protein: CASSSFEAGEGYTF
CDR3 DNA: TGTGCCAGCAGCTCCTTTGAGGCGGGGGAAGGCTACACCTTC
J gene: TRBJ1-2
clone size: many
V gene: TRBV12-1
D gene: .

CDR3 protein: CASSLDRLMVNEQFF
CDR3 DNA: TGTGCCAGCAGTTTAGACAGGTTAATGGTGAATGAGCAGTTCTTC
J gene: TRBJ2-1
clone size: .
V gene: TRBV28
D gene: .

CDR3 protein: CASSLRTGGATNEKLFF
CDR3 DNA: TGTGCCAGCAGCTTAAGGACAGGGGGAGCAACTAATGAAAAACTGTTTTTT
J gene: TRBJ1-4
clone size: .
V gene: TRBV5-4
D gene: TRBD1

CDR3 protein: CASSLKTSLENTQYF
CDR3 DNA: TGTGCCAGCAGCTTAAAAACTAGCCTTGAGAATACGCAGTATTTT
J gene: TRBJ2-3
clone size: .
V gene: TRBV7-2
D gene: .

CDR3 protein: CASSLAGRVTEAFF
CDR3 DNA: TGTGCCAGCAGCTTGGCCGGCAGGGTCACTGAAGCTTTCTTT
J gene: TRBJ1-1
clone size: .
V gene: TRBV5-4
D gene: .

CDR3 protein: CAIRDGSNEKLFF
CDR3 DNA: TGTGCCATCAGGGACGGCTCCAATGAAAAACTGTTTTTT
J gene: TRBJ1-4
clone size: once
V gene: TRBV10-3
D gene: .

CDR3 protein: CASSLRGAPEAFF
CDR3 DNA: TGTGCCAGCAGCTTAAGGGGAGCGCCTGAAGCTTTCTTT
J gene: TRBJ1-1
clone size: .
V gene: TRBV11-2
D gene: .

CDR3 protein: CAWSRPRGGGYTF
CDR3 DNA: TGTGCCTGGAGTAGACCCAGGGGCGGTGGCTACACCTTC
J gene: TRBJ1-2
clone size: .
V gene: TRBV30
D gene: .

CDR3 protein: CASSLLSEAQYF
CDR3 DNA: TGTGCCAGCAGCTTATTATCGGAGGCCCAGTACTTC
J gene: TRBJ2-5
clone size: .
V gene: TRBV7-9
D gene: .

CDR3 protein: CASSLVAGGPGELFF
CDR3 DNA: TGCGCCAGCAGCTTGGTGGCAGGGGGTCCCGGGGAGCTGTTTTTT
J gene: TRBJ2-2
clone size: few
V gene: TRBV5-1
D gene: TRBD1

CDR3 protein: CASSLVGELTTEAFF
CDR3 DNA: TGCGCCAGCAGCTTGGTTGGGGAGTTGACCACTGAAGCTTTCTTT
J gene: TRBJ1-1
clone size: .
V gene: TRBV5-1
D gene: .

CDR3 protein: CASSPRNQETQYF
CDR3 DNA: TGTGCCAGCAGCCCTCGGAACCAAGAGACCCAGTACTTC
J gene: TRBJ2-5
clone size: .
V gene: TRBV7-2
D gene: .